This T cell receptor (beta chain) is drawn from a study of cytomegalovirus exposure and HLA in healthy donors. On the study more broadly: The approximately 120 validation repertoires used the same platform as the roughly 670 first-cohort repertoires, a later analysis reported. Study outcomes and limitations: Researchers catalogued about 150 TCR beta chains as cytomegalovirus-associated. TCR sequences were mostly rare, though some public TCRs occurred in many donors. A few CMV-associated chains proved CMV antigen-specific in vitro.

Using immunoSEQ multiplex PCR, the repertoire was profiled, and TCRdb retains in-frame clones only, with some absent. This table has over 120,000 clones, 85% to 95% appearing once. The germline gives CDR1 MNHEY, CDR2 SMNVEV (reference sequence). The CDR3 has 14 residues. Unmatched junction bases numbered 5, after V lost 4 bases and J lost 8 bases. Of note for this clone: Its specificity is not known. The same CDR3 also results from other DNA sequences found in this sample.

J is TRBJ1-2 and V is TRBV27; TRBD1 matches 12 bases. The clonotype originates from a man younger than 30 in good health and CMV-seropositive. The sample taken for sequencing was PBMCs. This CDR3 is CASSSGQGARGYTF. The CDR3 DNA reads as TGTGCCAGCAGTTCGGGACAGGGGGCGCGGGGCTACACCTTC.